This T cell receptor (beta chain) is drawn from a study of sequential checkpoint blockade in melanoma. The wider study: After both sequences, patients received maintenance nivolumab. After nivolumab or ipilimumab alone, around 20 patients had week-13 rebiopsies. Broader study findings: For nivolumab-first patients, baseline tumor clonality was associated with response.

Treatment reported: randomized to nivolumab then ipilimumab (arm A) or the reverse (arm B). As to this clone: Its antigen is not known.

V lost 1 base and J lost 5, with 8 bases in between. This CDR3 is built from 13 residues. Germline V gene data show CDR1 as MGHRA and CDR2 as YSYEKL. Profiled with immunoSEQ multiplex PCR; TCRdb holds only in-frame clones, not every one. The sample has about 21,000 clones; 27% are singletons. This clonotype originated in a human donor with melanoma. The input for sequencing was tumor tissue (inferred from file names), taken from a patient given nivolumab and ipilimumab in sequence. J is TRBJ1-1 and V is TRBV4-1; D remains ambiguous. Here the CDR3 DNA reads TGCGCCAGCAGCCAAGCGATGGGGACTGAAGCTTTCTTT. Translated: CASSQAMGTEAFF.